This T cell receptor (beta chain) was captured in a study of cytomegalovirus exposure and HLA in healthy donors. Findings of the study overall: Listed as cytomegalovirus-associated were roughly 180 TCR beta chains. Some segments of the V type, notably TRBV6-2 and TRBV6-3, were excluded as indistinguishable. There were reportedly fewer N-insertions in an Asian-associated ancestry cluster than the roughly 610-donor mean, in a later analysis. Later analysis associated a missense DCLRE1C variant with TCR beta V- and J-gene trimming.

V was cut by 6 bases and J by 0 bases, with 17 bases left in between. Germline V CDR1 and CDR2: LNHDA, SQIVND (reference sequence). The CDR3 contains 16 residues. Regarding this clone: What it recognizes is unknown.

The PCR was carried out with 60 Vbeta primers and 13 Jbeta primers. This table comes from immunoSEQ multiplex PCR, and its TCRdb copy is limited to in-frame clones, with some not included. This table holds around 100,000 clones, 65% to 80% found once. The chain joins TRBV19 to TRBJ1-1; perhaps TRBD1 as D (5 bases). This sequence was found in a woman aged 40 to 50 in good health and CMV-seronegative. Sequencing was done on a sample of PBMCs. In nucleotides, the CDR3 is TGTGCCAGTAGCATCCGTGAGGAGGGGATGAACACTGAAGCTTTCTTT. Encoded protein: CASSIREEGMNTEAFF.